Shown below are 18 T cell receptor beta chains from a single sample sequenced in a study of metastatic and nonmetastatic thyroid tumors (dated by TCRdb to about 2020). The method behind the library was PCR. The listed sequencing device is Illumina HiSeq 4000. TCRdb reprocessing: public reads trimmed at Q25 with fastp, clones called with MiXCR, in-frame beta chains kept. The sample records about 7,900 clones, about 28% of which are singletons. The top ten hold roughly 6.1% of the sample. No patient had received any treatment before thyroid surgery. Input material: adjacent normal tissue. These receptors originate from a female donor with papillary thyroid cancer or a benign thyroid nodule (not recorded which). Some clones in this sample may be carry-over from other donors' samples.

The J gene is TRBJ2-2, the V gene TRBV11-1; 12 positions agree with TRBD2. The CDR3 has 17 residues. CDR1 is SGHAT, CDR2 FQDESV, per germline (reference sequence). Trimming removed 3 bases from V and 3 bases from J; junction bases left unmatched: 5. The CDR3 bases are TGTGCCAGCAGCTTTCCGACTAGCGGGAGAGACACCGGGGAGCTGTTTTTT. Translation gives CASSFPTSGRDTGELFF.

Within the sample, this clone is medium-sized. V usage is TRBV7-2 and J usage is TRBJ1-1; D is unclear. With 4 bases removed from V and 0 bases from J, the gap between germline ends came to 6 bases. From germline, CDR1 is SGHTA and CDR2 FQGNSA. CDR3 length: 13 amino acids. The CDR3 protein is CASSSELNTEAFF. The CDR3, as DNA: TGTGCCAGCAGCTCCGAGTTGAACACTGAAGCTTTCTTT.

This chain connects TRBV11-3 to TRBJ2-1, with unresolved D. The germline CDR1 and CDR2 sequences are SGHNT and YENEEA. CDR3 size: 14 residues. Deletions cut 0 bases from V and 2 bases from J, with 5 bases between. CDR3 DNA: TGTGCCAGCAGCTTAGATCTGGCCTACAATGAGCAGTTCTTC. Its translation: CASSLDLAYNEQFF.

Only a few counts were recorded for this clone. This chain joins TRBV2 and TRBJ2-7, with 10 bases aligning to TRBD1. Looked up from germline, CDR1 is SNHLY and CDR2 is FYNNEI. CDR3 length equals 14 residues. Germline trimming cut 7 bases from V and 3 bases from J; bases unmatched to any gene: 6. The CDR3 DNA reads TGTGCCAGCAAGCCGGGACAGGGGAGCTACGAGCAGTACTTC. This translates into CASKPGQGSYEQYF.

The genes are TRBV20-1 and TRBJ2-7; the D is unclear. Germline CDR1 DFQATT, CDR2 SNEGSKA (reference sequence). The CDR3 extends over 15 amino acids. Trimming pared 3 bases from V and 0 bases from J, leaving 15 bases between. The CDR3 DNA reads TGCAGTGCTAGGGTCCCAAAGACCTCCTCCTACGAGCAGTACTTC. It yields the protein CSARVPKTSSYEQYF.

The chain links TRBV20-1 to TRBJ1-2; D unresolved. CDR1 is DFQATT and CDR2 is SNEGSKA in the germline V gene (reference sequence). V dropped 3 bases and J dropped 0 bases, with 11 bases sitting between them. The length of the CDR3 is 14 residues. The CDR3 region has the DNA TGCAGTGCTAGTGTGGGTCCACCTAACTATGGCTACACCTTC. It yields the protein CSASVGPPNYGYTF.

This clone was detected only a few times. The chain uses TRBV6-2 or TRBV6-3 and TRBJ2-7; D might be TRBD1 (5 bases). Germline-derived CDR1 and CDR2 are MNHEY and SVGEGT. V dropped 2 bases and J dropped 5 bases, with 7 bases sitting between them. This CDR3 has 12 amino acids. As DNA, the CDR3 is TGTGCCAGCAGTTACAAGGGGAACGAGCAGTACTTC. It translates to CASSYKGNEQYF.

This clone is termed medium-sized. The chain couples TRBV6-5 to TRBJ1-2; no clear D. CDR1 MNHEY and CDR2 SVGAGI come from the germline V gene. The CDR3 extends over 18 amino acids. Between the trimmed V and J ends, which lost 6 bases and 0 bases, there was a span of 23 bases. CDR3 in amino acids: CASSPRSLPTYPNYGYTF. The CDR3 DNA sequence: TGTGCCAGCAGCCCCCGGTCCCTCCCGACTTATCCTAACTATGGCTACACCTTC.

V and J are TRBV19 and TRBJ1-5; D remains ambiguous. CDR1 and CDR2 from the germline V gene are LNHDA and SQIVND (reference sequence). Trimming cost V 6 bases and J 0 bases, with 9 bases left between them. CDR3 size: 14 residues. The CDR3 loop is CASSTGFSNQPQHF. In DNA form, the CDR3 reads TGTGCCAGTAGCACGGGATTTAGCAATCAGCCCCAGCATTTT.

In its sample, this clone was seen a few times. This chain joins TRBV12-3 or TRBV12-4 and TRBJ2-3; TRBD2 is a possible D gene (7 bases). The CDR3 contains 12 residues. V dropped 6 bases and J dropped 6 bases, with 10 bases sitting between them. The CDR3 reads CASREGGDTQYF. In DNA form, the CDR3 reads TGTGCCAGCAGGGAGGGGGGGGATACGCAGTATTTT.

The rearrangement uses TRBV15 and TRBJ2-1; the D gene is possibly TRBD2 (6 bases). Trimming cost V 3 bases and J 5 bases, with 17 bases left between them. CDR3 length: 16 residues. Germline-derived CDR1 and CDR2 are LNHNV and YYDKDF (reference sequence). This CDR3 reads CATSRGTFPVHNEQFF. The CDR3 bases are TGTGCCACCAGCAGGGGGACTTTTCCGGTTCACAATGAGCAGTTCTTC.

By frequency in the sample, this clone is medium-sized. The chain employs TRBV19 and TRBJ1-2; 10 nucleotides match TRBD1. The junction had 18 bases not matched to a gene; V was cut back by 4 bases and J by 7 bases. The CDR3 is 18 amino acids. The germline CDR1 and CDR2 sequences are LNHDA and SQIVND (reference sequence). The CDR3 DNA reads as TGTGCCAGTAGTAAATCTCCCGGGACAGGGGCCTACTGGGCTGGCTACACCTTC. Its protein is CASSKSPGTGAYWAGYTF.

The CDR3 loop reads CSATSDRGLYEQYF. DNA for the CDR3: TGCAGTGCTACAAGCGACAGGGGGCTATACGAGCAGTACTTC. The V gene is TRBV20-1, the J gene TRBJ2-7; 10 bases are a match to TRBD1. This CDR3 comprises 14 residues. The V gene end was trimmed by 4 bases and the J gene end by 4 bases; junction bases not matched to a gene: 7. CDR1 is DFQATT and CDR2 is SNEGSKA in the germline V gene (reference sequence).

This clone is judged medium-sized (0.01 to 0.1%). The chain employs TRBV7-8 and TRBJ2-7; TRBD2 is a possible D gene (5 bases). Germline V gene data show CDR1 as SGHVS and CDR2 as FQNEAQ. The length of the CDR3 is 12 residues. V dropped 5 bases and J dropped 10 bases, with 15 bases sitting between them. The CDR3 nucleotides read TGTGCCAGCAGCGACCGGGAACGGGGACAGTACTTC. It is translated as CASSDRERGQYF.

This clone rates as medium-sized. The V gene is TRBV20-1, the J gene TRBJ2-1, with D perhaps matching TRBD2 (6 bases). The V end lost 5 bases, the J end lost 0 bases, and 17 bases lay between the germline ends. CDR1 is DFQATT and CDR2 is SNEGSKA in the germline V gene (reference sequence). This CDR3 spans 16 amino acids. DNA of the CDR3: TGCAGTGCTCCTGACGGGACTTTCCTCTCCTACAATGAGCAGTTCTTC. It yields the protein CSAPDGTFLSYNEQFF.

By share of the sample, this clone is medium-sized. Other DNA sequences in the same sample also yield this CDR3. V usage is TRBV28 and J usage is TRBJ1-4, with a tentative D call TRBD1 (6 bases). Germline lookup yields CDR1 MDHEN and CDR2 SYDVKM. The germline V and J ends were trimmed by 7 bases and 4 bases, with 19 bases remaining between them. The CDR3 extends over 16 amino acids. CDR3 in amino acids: CASIRGGGQINEKLFF. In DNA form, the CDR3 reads TGTGCCAGCATTCGGGGCGGGGGGCAGATTAATGAAAAACTGTTTTTT.

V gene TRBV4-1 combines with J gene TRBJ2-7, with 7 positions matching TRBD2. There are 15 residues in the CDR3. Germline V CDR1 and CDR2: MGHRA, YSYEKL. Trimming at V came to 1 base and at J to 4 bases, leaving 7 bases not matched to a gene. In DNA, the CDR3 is TGCGCCAGCAGCCAAGGGGGCGGGAGTGGGTACGAGCAGTACTTC. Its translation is CASSQGGGSGYEQYF.

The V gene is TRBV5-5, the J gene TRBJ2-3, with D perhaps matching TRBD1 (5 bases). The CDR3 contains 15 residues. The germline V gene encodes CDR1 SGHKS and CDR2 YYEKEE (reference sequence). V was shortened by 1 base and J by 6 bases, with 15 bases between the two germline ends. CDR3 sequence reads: CASSLWGTPRDTQYF. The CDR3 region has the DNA TGTGCCAGCAGCTTGTGGGGCACCCCAAGGGATACGCAGTATTTT. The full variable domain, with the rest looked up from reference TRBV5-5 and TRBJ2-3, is DAGVTQSPTHLIKTRGQQVTLRCSPISGHKSVSWYQQVLGQGPQFIFQYYEKEERGRGNFPDRFSARQFPNYSSELNVNALLLGDSALYLCASSLWGTPRDTQYFGPGTRLTVL.